The count of the clone carrying this TCR beta chain is one. Its target is unknown. The data were obtained in a study of shared clonotypes between healthy human individuals. About the research overall: CD4 naive and memory got three plates each, CD8 naive two, CD8 memory one.

Profiling relied on immunoSEQ multiplex PCR, and the TCRdb table lists in-frame clones only, not all of them. In the table there are 1.6 million or so clones, roughly 98.5% of which are singletons. Study results and caveats: Enrolling few donors narrowed the genetic and exposure-history diversity that was represented. The researchers took only blood, and tissue repertoires probably look different. Sequencing depth was expected to affect clonotype sharing among donors.

This clonotype originated in a man aged 30 to 39 in good health. Specimen: naive CD4+ T cells sorted from blood. The subset was: CD45RA+ positively selected.

The DNA of the CDR3 is TGTGCCTGGAACTTAATACGGGACAGGGCTTATCATAGGGAGCTGTTTTTT. It encodes CAWNLIRDRAYHRELFF. The chain joins TRBV30 to TRBJ2-2; 9 bases fit TRBD1. CDR1 is GTSNPN, CDR2 SVGIG, per germline (reference sequence). The CDR3 totals 17 residues. The V segment lost 4 bases and the J segment 9 bases; nucleotides outside the gene matches: 18.